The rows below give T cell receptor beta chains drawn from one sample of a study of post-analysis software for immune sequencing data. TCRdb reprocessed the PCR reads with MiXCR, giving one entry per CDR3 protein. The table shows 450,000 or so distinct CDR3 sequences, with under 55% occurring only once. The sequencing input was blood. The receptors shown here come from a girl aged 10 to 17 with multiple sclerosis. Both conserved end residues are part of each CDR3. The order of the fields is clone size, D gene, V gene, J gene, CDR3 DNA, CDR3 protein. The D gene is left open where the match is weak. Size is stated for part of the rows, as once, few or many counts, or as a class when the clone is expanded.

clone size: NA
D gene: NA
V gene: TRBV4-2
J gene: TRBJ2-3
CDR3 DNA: TGTGCCAGCAGCCTACCGGGACTTCAAGATACGCAGTATTTT
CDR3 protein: CASSLPGLQDTQYF

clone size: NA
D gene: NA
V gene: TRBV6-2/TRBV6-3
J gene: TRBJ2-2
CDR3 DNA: TGTGCCAGCAGAGGGGGAGGGCGGACCGGGGAGCTGTTTTTT
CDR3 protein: CASRGGGRTGELFF

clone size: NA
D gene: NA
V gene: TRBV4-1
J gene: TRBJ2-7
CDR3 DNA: TGCGCCAGCAGCCAAGGGGCCTCTAGCGCGTCCTACGAGCAGTACTTC
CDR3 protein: CASSQGASSASYEQYF

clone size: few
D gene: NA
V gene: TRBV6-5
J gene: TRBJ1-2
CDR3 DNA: TGTGAGATGGTCTATGGCTACACCTTC
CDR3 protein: CEMVYGYTF

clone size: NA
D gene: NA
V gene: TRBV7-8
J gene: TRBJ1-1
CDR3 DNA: TGTGCCAGCAGTGGGGGGGGATCGAACACTGAAGCTTTCTTT
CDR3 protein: CASSGGGSNTEAFF

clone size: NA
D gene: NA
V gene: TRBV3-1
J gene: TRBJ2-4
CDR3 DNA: TGTGCCAGCAGCCAAGATTGGGTCCACCCGGGCATTCAGTACTTC
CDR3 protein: CASSQDWVHPGIQYF

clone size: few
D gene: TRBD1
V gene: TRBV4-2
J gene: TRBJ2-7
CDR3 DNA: TGTGCCAGCAGCCAAGTGAGGACAGGGCCCTACGAGCAGTACTTC
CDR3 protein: CASSQVRTGPYEQYF

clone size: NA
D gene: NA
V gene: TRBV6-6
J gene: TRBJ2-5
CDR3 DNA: TGTGCCAGCAGCCTGGGGGAGGTCCTATTTGGGACCCAGTACTTC
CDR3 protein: CASSLGEVLFGTQYF

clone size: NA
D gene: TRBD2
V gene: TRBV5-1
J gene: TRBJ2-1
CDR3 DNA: TGCGCCAGCAGCTTGGCGGGAGGTACTCACAATGAGCAGTTCTTC
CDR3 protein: CASSLAGGTHNEQFF

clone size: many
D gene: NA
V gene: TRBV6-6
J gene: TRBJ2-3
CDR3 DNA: TGTGCCAGCAGCCAGGGGTACACCACAGATACGCAGTATTTT
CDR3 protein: CASSQGYTTDTQYF

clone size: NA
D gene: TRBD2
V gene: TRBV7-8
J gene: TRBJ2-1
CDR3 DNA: TGTGCCAGCAGCTTAAGCGGGAGGACTACCTACAATGAGCAGTTCTTC
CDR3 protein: CASSLSGRTTYNEQFF

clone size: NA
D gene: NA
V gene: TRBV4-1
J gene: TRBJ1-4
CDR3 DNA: TGCGCCAGCAGCCAAGATCGGACAGTTTCTAATGAAAAACTGTTTTTT
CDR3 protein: CASSQDRTVSNEKLFF

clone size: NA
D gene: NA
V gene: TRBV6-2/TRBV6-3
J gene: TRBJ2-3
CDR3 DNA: TGTGCCAGCAGTTACTCGCATGGCAGGGCCCGAGATACGCAGTATTTT
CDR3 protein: CASSYSHGRARDTQYF

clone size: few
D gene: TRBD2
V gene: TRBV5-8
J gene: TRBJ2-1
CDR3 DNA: TGTGCCAGCAGCTTTTATAGCGGGAGCTCCTACAATGAGCAGTTCTTC
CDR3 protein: CASSFYSGSSYNEQFF

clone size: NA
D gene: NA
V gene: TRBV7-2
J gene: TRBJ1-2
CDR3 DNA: TGTACCAGCACGAAACCTGGTACCACTAACTATGGCTACACCTTC
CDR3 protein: CTSTKPGTTNYGYTF

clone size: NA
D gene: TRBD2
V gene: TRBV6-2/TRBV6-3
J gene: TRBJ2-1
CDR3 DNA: TGTGCCAGCAGTTACTCGTTGACTAGCGGGACAGATGAGCAGTTCTTC
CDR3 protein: CASSYSLTSGTDEQFF